The clone carrying this T cell receptor (beta chain) was recorded a few times. Its target is not known. This specimen belongs to a study of T-cell reconstitution after alpha-beta-depleted transplantation in children. Findings and limits, study-wide: Counts and diversity of T cells one year after transplant came mostly from newly produced T cells. Reportedly, alpha-beta T cells present about two months post-transplant originated from several hundred expanded clones of graft origin.

The germline CDR1 and CDR2 sequences are DFQATT and SNEGSKA (reference sequence). V trimming: 6 bases; J trimming: 3 bases; junction bases outside the gene matches: 10. CDR3 length: 16 amino acids. Preparing the TCRbeta library involved the use of unique molecular identifiers. TCRdb analysed the PCR reads with MiXCR anew, one entry per CDR3 protein. The sample has over 85,000 distinct CDR3 sequences; 6% are singletons. Sequences were derived from PBMCs, mostly from graft donor cells, sampled 60 days after TCRalphabeta/CD19-depleted stem cell transplant. The origin of this receptor is a female patient between 2 and 15 years old who had a stem cell transplant for Fanconi anemia, so the T cells may come from the graft donor. The chain employs TRBV20-1 and TRBJ2-3; 12 nucleotides match TRBD2. The CDR3 DNA follows: TGCAGTGCGGGGACTAGCGGGCCCCTCGGGACAGATACGCAGTATTTT. Translated: CSAGTSGPLGTDTQYF.